The clone carrying this T cell receptor beta chain has a handful of counts. Its antigen is still unknown. The data derive from a study of T cells in Graves' hyperthyroidism and ophthalmopathy. Study background: Peripheral blood was collected at initial diagnosis, before any treatment.

What was amplified from RNA transcripts were TCR beta CDR3 regions. HTBI primers were employed in a first-round RT-PCR of the TCR CDR3. TCRdb independently ran MiXCR on the multiplex PCR reads; one entry per CDR3 protein. Counted here are about 400,000 distinct CDR3 sequences, about 13% occurring once; the ten biggest clones make up about 4.9%. Fresh peripheral blood, 7.5 to 10 ml, was the source of the PBMCs. General study results and limits: Researchers found most expanded thyroid clonotypes above 0.001 in blood as well. The authors' 13 V-J model separated ophthalmopathy from stable hyperthyroidism.

Germline V gene lookup returns CDR1 DFQATT and CDR2 SNEGSKA (reference sequence). Trimming stripped 2 bases from V and 0 bases from J, with 5 bases between. CDR3 size: 12 residues. The genes are TRBV20-1 and TRBJ2-7; no firm D call. The sequenced material came from blood. The TCR was taken from a woman between 18 and 30 years old with Graves' hyperthyroidism. CDR3 bases: TGCAGTGCTAGATTGAACTCCTACGAGCAGTACTTC. Its translation: CSARLNSYEQYF.